Presented here are 25 T cell receptor beta chains from one specimen sequenced in a study of shared clonotypes between healthy human individuals. Profiling relied on immunoSEQ multiplex PCR, and the TCRdb table lists in-frame clones only, not all of them. The sample carries 2 million to 2.5 million clones, 80% to 95% recorded once. Sequenced sample: naive CD4+ T cells from PBMCs. As to subset: CD45RA+ positively selected. These receptors all come from a man younger than 35 in good health. Some clones in this sample may be carry-over from other donors' samples.

Written as DNA, the CDR3 is TGTGCCAGCAGCTTAAAGAGGGCAGGGGGGCCGTCAACAACTAATGAAAAACTGTTTTTT. It encodes CASSLKRAGGPSTTNEKLFF. The chain is built from TRBV11-3 and TRBJ1-4; 7 nucleotides match TRBD1. J gave up 0 bases and V 2 bases, and 15 bases lay outside the gene matches. In germline, CDR1 is SGHNT, CDR2 YENEEA. There are 20 residues in the CDR3.

This sequence joins TRBV7-3 and TRBJ2-3; TRBD1 matches 9 bases. With V trimmed by 5 bases and J by 4 bases, 7 bases remained unmatched. Germline V lookup: CDR1 SGHTA, CDR2 FQGTGA. The length of the CDR3 is 15 residues. In DNA form, the CDR3 reads TGTGCCAGCAGCCCACAGGGGGCACCTCCAGATACGCAGTATTTT. Translating it yields CASSPQGAPPDTQYF.

This chain uses TRBV5-1 with TRBJ2-1; D not resolved. The CDR3 runs 18 residues. CDR1 SGHRS and CDR2 YFSETQ come from the germline V gene. V was trimmed by 0 bases and J by 5 bases, leaving 21 bases between them. The CDR3 nucleotides read TGCGCCAGCAGCTTGGGTCACCTCGCGTGGAACAGCCACAATGAGCAGTTCTTC. Translation gives CASSLGHLAWNSHNEQFF. Together with reference TRBV5-1 and TRBJ2-1, the CDR3 gives the full variable domain: KAGVTQTPRYLIKTRGQQVTLSCSPISGHRSVSWYQQTPGQGLQFLFEYFSETQRNKGNFPGRFSGRQFSNSRSEMNVSTLELGDSALYLCASSLGHLAWNSHNEQFFGPGTRLTVL.

This CDR3 is CASSSTGVDIQYF. As DNA, the CDR3 is TGTGCCAGCAGCTCCACGGGGGTTGACATTCAGTACTTC. J is TRBJ2-4 and V is TRBV7-2, with D possibly TRBD2 on 6 matching bases. V was shortened by 4 bases and J by 8 bases, with 12 bases between the two germline ends. The CDR3 consists of 13 residues. The germline V gene has CDR1 SGHTA and CDR2 FQGNSA.

The genes are TRBV19 and TRBJ2-4; D is undetermined. V lost 6 bases and J 15 bases, leaving 18 bases between the germline ends. This CDR3 contains 12 residues. Looked up from germline, CDR1 is LNHDA and CDR2 is SQIVND (reference sequence). CDR3 residues: CASRPPVGFMYF. The CDR3 coding sequence is TGTGCCAGTAGACCCCCCGTGGGGTTCATGTACTTC.

This chain links TRBV30 with TRBJ1-4, with 8 bases matching TRBD1. CDR3 size: 14 residues. Germline CDR1 GTSNPN, CDR2 SVGIG (reference sequence). The junction had 2 bases not matched to a gene; V was cut back by 1 base and J by 4 bases. CDR3 loop: CAWSGTGLNEKLFF. In DNA, the CDR3 is TGTGCCTGGAGTGGGACAGGGCTTAATGAAAAACTGTTTTTT.

The rearrangement uses TRBV5-1 and TRBJ2-2; D unclear. Between the trimmed V and J ends, which lost 5 bases and 6 bases, there was a span of 11 bases. The CDR3 totals 13 residues. Germline V gene data show CDR1 as SGHRS and CDR2 as YFSETQ. This CDR3 reads CASRPGRPGELFF. The CDR3 DNA reads as TGCGCCAGCAGACCAGGACGGCCCGGGGAGCTGTTTTTT.

This CDR3 reads CASSAGQGVGEAFF. DNA of the CDR3: TGTGCCAGTAGTGCTGGACAGGGCGTGGGTGAAGCTTTCTTT. The chain couples TRBV19 to TRBJ1-1; 8 nucleotides line up with TRBD1. The CDR3 has 14 residues. Per germline, CDR1 LNHDA and CDR2 SQIVND (reference sequence). V lost 5 bases to trimming and J lost 7 bases; unmatched junction nucleotides: 9.

The rearrangement links TRBV7-2 to TRBJ2-7; possibly TRBD2 for D (6 bases). Germline CDR1 is SGHTA and CDR2 is FQGNSA. V lost 1 base and J lost 3, with 13 bases in between. This CDR3 is built from 15 residues. Written as DNA, the CDR3 is TGTGCCAGCAGCTTAGTGGCTAGCGAGGGCTACGAGCAGTACTTC. Amino acids: CASSLVASEGYEQYF.

The CDR3, as DNA: TGTGCCAGCAGCAATGGTTGCGGTTACGAGCAGTACTTC. Amino acid sequence: CASSNGCGYEQYF. The chain combines TRBV21-1 with TRBJ2-7; TRBD2, as called in the table, went unchecked against the DNA. TRBV21-1 is reported as a pseudogene. The CDR3 spans 13 residues.

The chain recombines TRBV4-3 with TRBJ1-5, with unresolved D. Germline-derived CDR1 and CDR2 are LGHNA and YSLEER. Deletions cut 0 bases from V and 4 bases from J, with 10 bases between. The CDR3 contains 15 residues. The CDR3 DNA is TGCGCCAGCAGCCAAGAATTTAAAATTAATCAGCCCCAGCATTTT. This codes for CASSQEFKINQPQHF.

The chain links TRBV6-5 to TRBJ1-1; 7 bases align to TRBD1. CDR1 is MNHEY and CDR2 is SVGAGI in the germline V gene. This CDR3 has 15 residues. The trim removed 6 bases at V and 7 bases at J, leaving 14 bases unmatched. CDR3 coding DNA: TGTGCCAGCAGGCCGAGGTTAGACAGGGAATTTGAAGCTTTCTTT. It translates to CASRPRLDREFEAFF.

This chain connects TRBV7-2 to TRBJ2-5; 7 bases agree with TRBD2. CDR1 and CDR2 from the germline V gene are SGHTA and FQGNSA. The trim removed 7 bases at V and 4 bases at J, leaving 18 bases unmatched. The CDR3 contains 17 residues. The CDR3 region has the DNA TGTGCCAGCACCTCAGATAGCGGGCCTGGGGGTGGAGAGACCCAGTACTTC. Its translation is CASTSDSGPGGGETQYF.

As for this clone: The same CDR3 is also encoded by other DNA sequences in this sample. V gene TRBV28 combines with J gene TRBJ2-1; D uncertain. The CDR3 spans 12 residues. V gave up 4 bases and J gave up 4 bases, with 5 bases separating them. Germline V gene lookup returns CDR1 MDHEN and CDR2 SYDVKM. Written as DNA, the CDR3 is TGTGCCAGCAGTTCTCAGTACAATGAGCAGTTCTTC. Protein sequence: CASSSQYNEQFF.

The chain uses TRBV14 and TRBJ1-2, with 9 bases that match TRBD1. The CDR3 loop spans 15 amino acids. The germline CDR1 and CDR2 sequences are SGHDN and FVKESK. Unmatched junction bases numbered 13, after V lost 5 bases and J lost 9 bases. The CDR3 DNA is TGTGCCAGCAGCGCCAGGACAGGGGCCGCTCCCAGCTACACCTTC. This encodes CASSARTGAAPSYTF.

The V call is TRBV5-4, the J call TRBJ2-2; D perhaps matches TRBD1 (5 bases). CDR1 SGHNT and CDR2 YYREEE come from the germline V gene (reference sequence). The V and J ends lost 2 bases and 6 bases respectively, with 14 bases between them. This CDR3 spans 15 amino acids. The CDR3 loop reads CASSFTATVPGELFF. CDR3 in DNA: TGTGCCAGCAGCTTCACGGCGACAGTCCCCGGGGAGCTGTTTTTT.

In this sample, this clone turned up once. V usage is TRBV7-2 and J usage is TRBJ2-1, with D possibly matching TRBD2 (6 bases). V lost 4 bases, J lost 4 bases, and 17 bases lay in between. CDR3 length equals 16 residues. The germline V gene has CDR1 SGHTA and CDR2 FQGNSA. CDR3 sequence reads: CASSSPPGGVYNEQFF. As DNA, the CDR3 is TGTGCCAGCAGCTCTCCCCCTGGCGGGGTATACAATGAGCAGTTCTTC.

This chain connects TRBV5-1 to TRBJ2-1, with 10 bases aligning to TRBD1. The CDR3 loop spans 16 amino acids. Per germline, CDR1 SGHRS and CDR2 YFSETQ. Trimming cost V 3 bases and J 6 bases; bases outside gene matches: 9. This CDR3 reads CASSWTGTGVGNEQFF. CDR3 DNA: TGCGCCAGCAGCTGGACCGGGACAGGGGTAGGCAATGAGCAGTTCTTC.

This sequence joins TRBV11-2 and TRBJ1-2; 7 nucleotides match TRBD1. With 0 bases clipped from V and 3 bases from J, the junction kept 7 bases outside the gene matches. The CDR3 is 16 amino acids. In germline, CDR1 is SGHAT, CDR2 FQNNGV. CDR3 amino acids: CASSLEGGGFDYGYTF. The CDR3 nucleotides are TGTGCCAGCAGCTTAGAAGGAGGGGGCTTCGACTATGGCTACACCTTC.

The rearrangement joins TRBV19 to TRBJ2-2; perhaps TRBD2 as D (5 bases). The CDR3 consists of 15 residues. Germline V gene lookup returns CDR1 LNHDA and CDR2 SQIVND (reference sequence). The V gene lost 3 bases and the J gene lost 1 base, with 9 bases spanning the gap. DNA for the CDR3: TGTGCCAGTAGTATTACGGCGGGGAACACCGGGGAGCTGTTTTTT. The encoded protein is CASSITAGNTGELFF.

The chain carries TRBV9 and TRBJ2-3; TRBD2 matches 10 bases. The CDR3 runs to 16 residues. The germline gives CDR1 SGDLS, CDR2 YYNGEE. V shed 3 bases, J shed 4 bases, and the junction held 8 bases outside the gene matches. The CDR3 coding sequence is TGTGCCAGCAGCGCCCTAGCGGGAGCGTCCCCAGATACGCAGTATTTT. Its translation: CASSALAGASPDTQYF.

The rearrangement links TRBV7-3 to TRBJ2-1, with 12 positions matching TRBD2. The CDR3 has 15 amino acids. Germline loops: CDR1 SGHTA, CDR2 FQGTGA. The junction had 5 bases not matched to a gene; V was cut back by 5 bases and J by 6 bases. The CDR3 reads CASSLPTSGSNEQFF. In nucleotides, the CDR3 is TGTGCCAGCAGCCTGCCGACTAGCGGGAGCAATGAGCAGTTCTTC.

This sequence joins TRBV29-1 and TRBJ2-1; TRBD1 aligns across 9 bases. The CDR3 has 13 amino acids. The V segment lost 5 bases and the J segment 7 bases; nucleotides outside the gene matches: 6. CDR1 and CDR2 from the germline V gene are SQVTM and ANQGSEA. CDR3 sequence: CSVSGQGRNEQFF. CDR3 sequence (DNA): TGCAGCGTTAGTGGACAGGGGCGAAATGAGCAGTTCTTC.

The V call is TRBV25-1, the J call TRBJ2-2, with D perhaps TRBD2 (5 bases). The germline CDR1 and CDR2 sequences are MGHDK and SYGVNS. Trimming left V 3 bases short and J 5 bases short, with 19 bases between. The CDR3 has 17 amino acids. The CDR3 region has the DNA TGTGCCAGCAGTGACTCTCGCCGAGGGCTGAGGACCGGGGAGCTGTTTTTT. Translation: CASSDSRRGLRTGELFF.

A word on this clone: Other DNA sequences in this specimen translate into the identical CDR3. J is TRBJ2-7 and V is TRBV5-1; D is undetermined. The CDR3 sequence is 12 residues long. Per germline, CDR1 SGHRS and CDR2 YFSETQ. The V gene lost 4 bases and the J gene lost 0 bases, with 5 bases spanning the gap. The CDR3, as DNA: TGCGCCAGCAGCCCTGACTCCTACGAGCAGTACTTC. Its translation: CASSPDSYEQYF.